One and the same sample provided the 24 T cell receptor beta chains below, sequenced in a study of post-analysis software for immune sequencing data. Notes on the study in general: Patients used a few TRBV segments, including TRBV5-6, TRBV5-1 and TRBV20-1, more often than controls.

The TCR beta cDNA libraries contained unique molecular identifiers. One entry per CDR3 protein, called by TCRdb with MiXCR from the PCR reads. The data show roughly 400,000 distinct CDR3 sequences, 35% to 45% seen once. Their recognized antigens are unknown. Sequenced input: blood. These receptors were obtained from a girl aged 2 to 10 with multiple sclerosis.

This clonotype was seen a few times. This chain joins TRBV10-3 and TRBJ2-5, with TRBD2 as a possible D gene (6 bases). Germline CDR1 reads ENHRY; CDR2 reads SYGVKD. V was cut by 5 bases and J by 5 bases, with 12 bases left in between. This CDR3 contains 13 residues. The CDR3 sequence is CAISPPGRETQYF. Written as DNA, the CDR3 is TGTGCCATCAGTCCTCCGGGGAGGGAGACCCAGTACTTC.

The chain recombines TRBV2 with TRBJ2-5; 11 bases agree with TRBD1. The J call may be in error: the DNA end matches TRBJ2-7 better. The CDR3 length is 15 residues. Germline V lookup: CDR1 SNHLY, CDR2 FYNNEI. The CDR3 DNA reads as TGTGCCAGCAGTCGGGACAGGGGGTCCTCCTACGAGCAGTACTTC. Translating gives CASSRDRGSSYEQYF.

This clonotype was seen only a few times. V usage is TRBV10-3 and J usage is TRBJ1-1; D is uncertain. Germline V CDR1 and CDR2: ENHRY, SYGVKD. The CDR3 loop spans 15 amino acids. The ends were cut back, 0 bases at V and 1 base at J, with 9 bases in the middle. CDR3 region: CAISESVRGNTEAFF. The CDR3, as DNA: TGTGCCATCAGTGAGTCCGTCAGAGGGAACACTGAAGCTTTCTTT.

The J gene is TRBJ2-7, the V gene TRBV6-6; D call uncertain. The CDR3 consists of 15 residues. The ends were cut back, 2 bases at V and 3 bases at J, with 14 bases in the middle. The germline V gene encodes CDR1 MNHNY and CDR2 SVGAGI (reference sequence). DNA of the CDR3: TGTGCCAGCAGTTACGGTTTCCAGCTAGGCTACGAGCAGTACTTC. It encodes CASSYGFQLGYEQYF.

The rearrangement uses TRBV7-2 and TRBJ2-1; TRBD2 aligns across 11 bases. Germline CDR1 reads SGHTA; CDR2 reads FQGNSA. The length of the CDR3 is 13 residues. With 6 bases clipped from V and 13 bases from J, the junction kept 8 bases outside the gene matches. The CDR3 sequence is CASSRGGTSGQFF. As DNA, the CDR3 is TGTGCCAGCAGTCGGGGTGGGACTAGCGGACAGTTCTTC.

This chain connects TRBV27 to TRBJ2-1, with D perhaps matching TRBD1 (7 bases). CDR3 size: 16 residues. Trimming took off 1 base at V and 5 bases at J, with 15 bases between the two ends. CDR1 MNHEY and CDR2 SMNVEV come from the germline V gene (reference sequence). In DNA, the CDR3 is TGTGCCAGCAGTTTATTGTGGCAGGGGGGTAACAATGAGCAGTTCTTC. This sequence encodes CASSLLWQGGNNEQFF.

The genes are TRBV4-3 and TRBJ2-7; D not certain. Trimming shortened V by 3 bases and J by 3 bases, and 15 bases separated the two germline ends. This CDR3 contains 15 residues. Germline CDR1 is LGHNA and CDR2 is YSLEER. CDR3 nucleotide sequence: TGCGCCAGCAGCCAGGCCGGGTCACTGTTCTACGAGCAGTACTTC. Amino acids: CASSQAGSLFYEQYF.

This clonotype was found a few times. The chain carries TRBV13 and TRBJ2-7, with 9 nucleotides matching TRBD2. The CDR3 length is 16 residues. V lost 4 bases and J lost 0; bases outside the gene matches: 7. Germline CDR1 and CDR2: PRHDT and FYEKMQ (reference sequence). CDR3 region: CASSSKPSGISYEQYF. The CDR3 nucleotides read TGTGCCAGCAGCTCGAAACCTAGCGGGATCTCCTACGAGCAGTACTTC.

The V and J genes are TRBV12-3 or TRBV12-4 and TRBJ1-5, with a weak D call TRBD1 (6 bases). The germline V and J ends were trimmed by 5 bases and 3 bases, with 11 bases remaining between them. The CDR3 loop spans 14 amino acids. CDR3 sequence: CASSLGQLNQPQHF. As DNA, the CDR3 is TGTGCCAGCAGTCTCGGACAGCTCAATCAGCCCCAGCATTTT.

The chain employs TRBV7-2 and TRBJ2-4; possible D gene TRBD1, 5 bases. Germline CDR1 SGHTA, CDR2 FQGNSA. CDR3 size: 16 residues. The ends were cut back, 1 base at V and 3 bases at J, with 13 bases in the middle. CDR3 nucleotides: TGTGCCAGCAGCTTAGGAGTGACAGAAAACAAAAACATTCAGTACTTC. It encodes CASSLGVTENKNIQYF.

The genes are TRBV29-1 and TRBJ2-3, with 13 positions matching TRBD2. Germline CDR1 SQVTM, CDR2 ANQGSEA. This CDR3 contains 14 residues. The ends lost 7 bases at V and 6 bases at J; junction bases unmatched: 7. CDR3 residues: CSARLAGGMDTQYF. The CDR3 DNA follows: TGCAGCGCCCGACTAGCGGGAGGTATGGATACGCAGTATTTT.

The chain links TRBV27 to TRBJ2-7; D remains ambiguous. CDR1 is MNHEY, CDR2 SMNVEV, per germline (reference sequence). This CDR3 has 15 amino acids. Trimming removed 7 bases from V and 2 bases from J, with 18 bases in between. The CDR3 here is CASNPRYGPPYEQYF. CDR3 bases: TGTGCCAGCAATCCCCGCTACGGACCACCCTACGAGCAGTACTTC.

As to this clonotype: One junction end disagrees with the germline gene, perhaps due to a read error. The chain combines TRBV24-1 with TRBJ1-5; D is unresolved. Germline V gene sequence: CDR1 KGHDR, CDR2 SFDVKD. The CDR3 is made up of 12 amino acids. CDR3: CSTSDSNQPQHF. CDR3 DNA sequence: TGTTCCACCAGTGACTCCAATCAGCCCCAGCATTTT.

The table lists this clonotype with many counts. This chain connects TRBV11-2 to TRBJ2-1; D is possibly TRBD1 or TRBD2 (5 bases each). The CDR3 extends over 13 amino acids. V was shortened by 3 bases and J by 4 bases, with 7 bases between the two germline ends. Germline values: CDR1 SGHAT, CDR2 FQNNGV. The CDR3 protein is CASSFGGYNEQFF. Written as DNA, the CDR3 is TGTGCCAGCAGCTTTGGGGGTTACAATGAGCAGTTCTTC.

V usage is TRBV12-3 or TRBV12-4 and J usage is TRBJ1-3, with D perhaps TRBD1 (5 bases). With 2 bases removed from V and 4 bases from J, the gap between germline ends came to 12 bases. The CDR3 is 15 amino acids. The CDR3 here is CASSLSHRPGNTIYF. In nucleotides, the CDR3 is TGTGCCAGCAGTTTATCTCACAGGCCCGGAAACACCATATATTTT.

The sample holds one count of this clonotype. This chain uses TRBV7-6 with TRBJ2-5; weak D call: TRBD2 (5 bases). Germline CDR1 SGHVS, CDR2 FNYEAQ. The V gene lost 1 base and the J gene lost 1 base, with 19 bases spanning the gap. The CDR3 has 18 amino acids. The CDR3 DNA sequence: TGTGCCAGCAGCTTAGATCTCAACGGGGTAGTGGGCCAAGAGACCCAGTACTTC. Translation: CASSLDLNGVVGQETQYF.

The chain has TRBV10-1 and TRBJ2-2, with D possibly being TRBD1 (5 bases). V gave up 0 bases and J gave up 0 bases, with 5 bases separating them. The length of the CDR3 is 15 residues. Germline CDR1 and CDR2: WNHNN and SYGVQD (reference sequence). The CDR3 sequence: CASSESRANTGELFF. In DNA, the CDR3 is TGCGCCAGCAGTGAGTCCAGGGCGAACACCGGGGAGCTGTTTTTT.

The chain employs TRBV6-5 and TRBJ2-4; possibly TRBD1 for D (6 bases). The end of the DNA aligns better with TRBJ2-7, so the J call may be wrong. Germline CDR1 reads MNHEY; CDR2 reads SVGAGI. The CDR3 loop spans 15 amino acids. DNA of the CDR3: TGTGCCAGCAGACCACATGACAGGCAACCCTACGAGCAGTACTTC. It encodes CASRPHDRQPYEQYF.

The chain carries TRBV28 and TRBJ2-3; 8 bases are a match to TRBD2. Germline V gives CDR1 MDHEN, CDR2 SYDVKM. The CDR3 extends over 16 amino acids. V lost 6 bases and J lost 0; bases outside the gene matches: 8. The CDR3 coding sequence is TGTGCCAGCAGCCACCCGCGGGGGGCCAGCACAGATACGCAGTATTTT. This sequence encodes CASSHPRGASTDTQYF.

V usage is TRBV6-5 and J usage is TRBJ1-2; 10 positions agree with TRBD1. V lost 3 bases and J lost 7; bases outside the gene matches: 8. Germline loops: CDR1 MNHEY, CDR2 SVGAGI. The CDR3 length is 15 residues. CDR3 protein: CASSYSGQGVIGYTF. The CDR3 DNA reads TGTGCCAGCAGTTATTCTGGACAGGGGGTAATTGGCTACACCTTC.

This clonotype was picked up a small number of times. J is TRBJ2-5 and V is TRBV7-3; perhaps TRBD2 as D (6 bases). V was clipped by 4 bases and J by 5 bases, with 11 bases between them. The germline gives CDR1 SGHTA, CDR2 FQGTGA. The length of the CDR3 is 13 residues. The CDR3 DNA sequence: TGTGCCAGCAGCTCCTGGGCGGGGGAGACCCAGTACTTC. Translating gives CASSSWAGETQYF.

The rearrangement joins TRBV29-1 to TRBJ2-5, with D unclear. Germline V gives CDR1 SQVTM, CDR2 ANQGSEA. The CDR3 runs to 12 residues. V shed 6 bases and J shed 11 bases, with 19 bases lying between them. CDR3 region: CSVWVKAKEQYF. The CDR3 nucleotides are TGCAGCGTCTGGGTGAAAGCGAAAGAGCAGTACTTC.

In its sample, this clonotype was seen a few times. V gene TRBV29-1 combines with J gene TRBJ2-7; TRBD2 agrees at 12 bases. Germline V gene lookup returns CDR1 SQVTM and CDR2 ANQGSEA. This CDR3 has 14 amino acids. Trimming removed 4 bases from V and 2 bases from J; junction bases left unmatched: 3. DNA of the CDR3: TGCAGCGTTGGGGGACTAGCGGGCACCTACGAGCAGTACTTC. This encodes CSVGGLAGTYEQYF.

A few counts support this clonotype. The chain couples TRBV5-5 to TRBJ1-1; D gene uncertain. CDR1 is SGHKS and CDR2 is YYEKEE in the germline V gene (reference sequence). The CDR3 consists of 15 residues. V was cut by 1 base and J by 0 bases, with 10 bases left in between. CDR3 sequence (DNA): TGTGCCAGCAGCTTGACGGCGGTGATGAACACTGAAGCTTTCTTT. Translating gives CASSLTAVMNTEAFF.